A single T cell receptor (beta chain) is shown here with its context. The V end was cut by 1 base, the J end by 6 bases, with 16 bases between. The CDR3 loop spans 16 amino acids. Germline V lookup: CDR1 SGHKS, CDR2 YYEKEE (reference sequence). This sample was taken from a study of blood T cell repertoires in COVID-19. The repertoire was sequenced with immunoSEQ multiplex PCR; TCRdb's copy has only in-frame clones and lacks some. The table has about 140,000 clones, 84% seen once. The source is a woman aged 18-35 years who had been exposed to COVID-19. The rearrangement joins TRBV5-5 to TRBJ2-2, with D possibly matching TRBD1 (7 bases). What was sequenced was PBMCs or T cells enriched from blood (not recorded which). The chain's CDR3 is CASSLFGGRGAGELFF. In DNA form, the CDR3 reads TGTGCCAGCAGCTTGTTCGGAGGCAGGGGGGCCGGGGAGCTGTTTTTT.